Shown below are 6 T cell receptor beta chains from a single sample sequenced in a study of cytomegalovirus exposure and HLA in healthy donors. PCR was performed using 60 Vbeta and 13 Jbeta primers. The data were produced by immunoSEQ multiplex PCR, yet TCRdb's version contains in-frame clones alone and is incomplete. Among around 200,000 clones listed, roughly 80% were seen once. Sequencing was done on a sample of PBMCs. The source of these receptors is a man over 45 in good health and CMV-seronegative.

The CDR3 region is CASSQRTSGRVKLFF. The CDR3 nucleotides are TGTGCCAGCAGCCAGAGGACTAGCGGGCGGGTTAAGCTGTTTTTT. This chain uses TRBV7-2 with TRBJ2-2; 11 bases are shared with TRBD2. This CDR3 comprises 15 residues. CDR1 is SGHTA, CDR2 FQGNSA, per germline. The junction had 11 bases not matched to a gene; V was cut back by 5 bases and J by 12 bases.

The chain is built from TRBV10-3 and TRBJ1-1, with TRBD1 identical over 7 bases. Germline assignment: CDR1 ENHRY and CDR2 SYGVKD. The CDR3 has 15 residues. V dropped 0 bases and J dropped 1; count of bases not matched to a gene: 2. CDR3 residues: CAISESRGRNTEAFF. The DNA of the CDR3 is TGTGCCATCAGTGAGTCAAGGGGGCGGAACACTGAAGCTTTCTTT.

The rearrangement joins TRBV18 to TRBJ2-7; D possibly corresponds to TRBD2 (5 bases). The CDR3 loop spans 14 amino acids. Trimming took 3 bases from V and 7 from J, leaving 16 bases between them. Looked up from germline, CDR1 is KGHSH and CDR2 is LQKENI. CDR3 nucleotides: TGTGCCAGCTCACCCGACCTTCAAACGGGAGAGCAGTACTTC. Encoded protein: CASSPDLQTGEQYF. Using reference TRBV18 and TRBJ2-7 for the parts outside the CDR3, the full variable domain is NAGVMQNPRHLVRRRGQEARLRCSPMKGHSHVYWYRQLPEEGLKFMVYLQKENIIDESGMPKERFSAEFPKEGPSILRIQQVVRGDSAAYFCASSPDLQTGEQYFGPGTRLTVT.

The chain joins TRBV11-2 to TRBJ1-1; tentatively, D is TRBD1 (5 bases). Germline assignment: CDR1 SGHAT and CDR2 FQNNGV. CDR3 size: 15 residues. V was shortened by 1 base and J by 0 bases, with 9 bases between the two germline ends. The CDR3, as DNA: TGTGCCAGCAGCTTAGTACCAGGGATGAACACTGAAGCTTTCTTT. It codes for CASSLVPGMNTEAFF.

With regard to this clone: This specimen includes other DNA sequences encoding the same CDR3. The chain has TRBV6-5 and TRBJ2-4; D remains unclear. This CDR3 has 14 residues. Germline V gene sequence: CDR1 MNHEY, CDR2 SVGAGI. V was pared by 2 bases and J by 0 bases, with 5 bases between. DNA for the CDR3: TGTGCCAGCAGTTACGGCCTAGCCAAAAACATTCAGTACTTC. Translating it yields CASSYGLAKNIQYF.

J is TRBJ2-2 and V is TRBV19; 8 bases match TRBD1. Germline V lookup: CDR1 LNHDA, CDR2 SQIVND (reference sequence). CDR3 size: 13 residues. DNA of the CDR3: TGTGGGTCCAGGACAGGGCCCACCGGGGAGCTGTTTTTT. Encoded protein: CGSRTGPTGELFF. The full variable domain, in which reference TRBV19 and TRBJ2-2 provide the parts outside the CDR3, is DGGITQSPKYLFRKEGQNVTLSCEQNLNHDAMYWYRQDPGQGLRLIYYSQIVNDFQKGDIAEGYSVSREKKESFPLTVTSAQKNPTAFYLCGSRTGPTGELFFGEGSRLTVL.